The 5 T cell receptor beta chains presented below share a single source sample, sequenced in a study of T-cell memory formation after mild COVID-19. One entry per CDR3 protein, called by TCRdb with MiXCR from the 5' RACE reads. The sample carries roughly 500,000 distinct CDR3 sequences, roughly 20% recorded once. The sequencing input was PBMCs or a T cell subset sorted from them (not recorded which). The receptors come from an adult woman who had mild COVID-19 (a few samples of this study predate the infection). Cell type and time point are not known.

The rearrangement uses TRBV29-1 and TRBJ2-1; no firm D call. The length of the CDR3 is 14 residues. The V gene lost 6 bases and the J gene lost 1 base, with 13 bases spanning the gap. In germline, CDR1 is SQVTM, CDR2 ANQGSEA. In nucleotides, the CDR3 is TGCAGCGTCCTCCTTCCCGGATCCTACAATGAGCAGTTCTTC. Its protein is CSVLLPGSYNEQFF.

The chain joins TRBV29-1 to TRBJ1-2, with 7 bases that match TRBD1. The CDR3 is made up of 15 amino acids. Trimming cost V 3 bases and J 2 bases; bases outside gene matches: 9. In germline, CDR1 is SQVTM, CDR2 ANQGSEA. For the CDR3, the DNA is TGCAGCGTTGATGGGGGCAGGGGGAGCAACTATGGCTACACCTTC. Encoded protein: CSVDGGRGSNYGYTF.

This chain uses TRBV23-1 with TRBJ2-6; D may be TRBD2 (6 bases). TRBV23-1 is an ORF, and what it does is uncertain. This CDR3 region has 18 residues. Trimming removed 0 bases from V and 0 bases from J, with 12 bases in between. CDR3 protein: CASSQSHIGSSGANVLTF. The CDR3 DNA is TGCGCCAGCAGTCAATCTCACATCGGGAGCTCTGGGGCCAACGTCCTGACTTTC.

V gene TRBV7-9 combines with J gene TRBJ2-5, with 7 bases identical to TRBD1. Germline CDR1 and CDR2: SEHNR and FQNEAQ (reference sequence). This CDR3 is built from 15 residues. The V and J ends lost 6 bases and 1 base, in that order; junction bases with no gene match: 8. The chain's CDR3 is CASRSYRGSQETQYF. The DNA for the CDR3 is TGTGCCAGCAGATCTTACAGGGGTTCCCAAGAGACCCAGTACTTC.

This clonotype came up a few times. This chain uses TRBV21-1 with TRBJ2-7. TRBV21-1 is a documented pseudogene. The CDR3 runs to 14 residues. The CDR3, as DNA: TGTGCCAGCAGCAAATCTGACAGCTCCTACGAGCAGTACTTC. Residues: CASSKSDSSYEQYF.